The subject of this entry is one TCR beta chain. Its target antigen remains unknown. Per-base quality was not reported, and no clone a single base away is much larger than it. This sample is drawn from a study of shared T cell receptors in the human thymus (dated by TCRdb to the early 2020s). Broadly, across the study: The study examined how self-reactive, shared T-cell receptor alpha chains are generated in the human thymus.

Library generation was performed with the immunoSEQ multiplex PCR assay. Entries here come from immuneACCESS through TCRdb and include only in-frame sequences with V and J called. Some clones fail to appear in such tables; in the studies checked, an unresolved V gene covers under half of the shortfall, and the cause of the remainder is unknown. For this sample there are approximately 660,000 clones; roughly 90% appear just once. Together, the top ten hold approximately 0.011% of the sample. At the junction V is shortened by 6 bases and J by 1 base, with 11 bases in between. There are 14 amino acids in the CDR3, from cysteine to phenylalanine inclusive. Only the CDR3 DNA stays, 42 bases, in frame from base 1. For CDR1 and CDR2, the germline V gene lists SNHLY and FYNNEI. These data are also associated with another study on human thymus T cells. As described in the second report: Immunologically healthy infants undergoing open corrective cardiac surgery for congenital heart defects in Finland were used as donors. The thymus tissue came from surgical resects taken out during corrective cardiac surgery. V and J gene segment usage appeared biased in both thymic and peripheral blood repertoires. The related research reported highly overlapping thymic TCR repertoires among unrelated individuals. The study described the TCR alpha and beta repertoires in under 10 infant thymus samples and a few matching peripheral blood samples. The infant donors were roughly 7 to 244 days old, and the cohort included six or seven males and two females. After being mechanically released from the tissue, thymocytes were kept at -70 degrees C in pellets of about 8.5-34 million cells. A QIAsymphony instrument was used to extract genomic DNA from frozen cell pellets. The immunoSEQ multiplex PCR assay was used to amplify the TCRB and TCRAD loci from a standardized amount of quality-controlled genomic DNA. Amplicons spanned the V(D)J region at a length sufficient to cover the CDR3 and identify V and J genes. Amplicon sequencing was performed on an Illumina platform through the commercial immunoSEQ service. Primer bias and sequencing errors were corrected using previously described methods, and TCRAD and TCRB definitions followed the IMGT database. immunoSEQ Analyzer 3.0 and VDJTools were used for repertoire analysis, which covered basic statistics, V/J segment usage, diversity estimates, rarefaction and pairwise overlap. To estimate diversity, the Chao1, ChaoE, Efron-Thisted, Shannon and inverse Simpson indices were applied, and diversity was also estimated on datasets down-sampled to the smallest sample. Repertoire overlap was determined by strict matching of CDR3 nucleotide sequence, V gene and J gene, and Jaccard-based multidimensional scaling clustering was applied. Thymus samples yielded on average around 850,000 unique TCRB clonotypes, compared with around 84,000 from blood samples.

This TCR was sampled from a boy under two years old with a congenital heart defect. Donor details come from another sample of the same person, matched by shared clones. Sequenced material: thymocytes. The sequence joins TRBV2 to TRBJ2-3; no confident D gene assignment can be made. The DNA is TGTGCCAGCAGCTACAGTAATGGCACAGATACGCAGTATTTT. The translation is CASSYSNGTDTQYF.